A single T cell receptor beta chain is shown here with its context. Its specificity is not known. The germline V gene has CDR1 LGHNA and CDR2 YNFKEQ. V was shortened by 0 bases and J by 6 bases, with 18 bases between the two germline ends. The CDR3 is 16 amino acids. This sample was included in a study of Ad26.COV2.S vaccination and SARS-CoV-2 variants. Only in-frame clones appear in the TCRdb table, and some are missing; sequencing was by immunoSEQ multiplex PCR. Among about 350,000 clones listed, 65% to 90% were seen once. The study, taken as a whole, reports: Vaccine recipients had higher spike-specific TCR breadth than placebo recipients. Similar non-spike TCR breadth was seen in vaccine and placebo recipients.

Treatment: some 19 received Ad26.COV2.S at low or high dose, single or two shots; roughly five received placebo; per-sample allocation not given. The samples date from day 63 after the first vaccine or placebo injection. This specimen consisted of peripheral blood, obtained in a trial of Ad26.COV2.S vaccine versus placebo. The chain combines TRBV4-2 with TRBJ2-7; tentatively, D is TRBD2 (7 bases). The sequence derives from a person aged 18 to 65 who received the Ad26.COV2.S COVID-19 vaccine or a placebo. The CDR3 DNA sequence: TGTGCCAGCAGCCAAGAAGTTCTCGCGGGGGCCTCCGAGCAGTACTTC. This encodes CASSQEVLAGASEQYF.